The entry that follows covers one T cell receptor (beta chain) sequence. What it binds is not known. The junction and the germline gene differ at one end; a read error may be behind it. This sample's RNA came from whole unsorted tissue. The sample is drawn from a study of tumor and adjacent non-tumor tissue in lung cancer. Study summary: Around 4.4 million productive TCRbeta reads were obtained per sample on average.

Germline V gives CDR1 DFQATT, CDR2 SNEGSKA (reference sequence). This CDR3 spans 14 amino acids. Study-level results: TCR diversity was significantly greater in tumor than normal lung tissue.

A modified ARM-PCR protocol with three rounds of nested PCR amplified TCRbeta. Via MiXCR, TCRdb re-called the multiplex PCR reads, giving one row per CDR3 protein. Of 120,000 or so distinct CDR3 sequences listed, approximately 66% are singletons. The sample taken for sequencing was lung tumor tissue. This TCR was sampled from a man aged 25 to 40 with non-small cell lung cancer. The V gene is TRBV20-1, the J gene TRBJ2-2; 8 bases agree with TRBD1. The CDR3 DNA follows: TGCAATGCTAGCCGGGACAGGAACACCGGGGAGCTGTTATTT. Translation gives CNASRDRNTGELLF.